The present TCR beta chain was sequenced within a study of cytomegalovirus exposure and HLA in healthy donors. General observations from the study: Researchers reported that three CMV-associated chains were confirmed in vitro as CMV antigen-specific. The authors later linked a missense DCLRE1C variant to TCR beta V- and J-gene trimming. No immune exposure information besides CMV serostatus was available.

Concerning this clone: Its antigen is unidentified.

It was with 60 Vbeta and 13 Jbeta primers that the PCR ran. Libraries were prepared by immunoSEQ multiplex PCR; TCRdb keeps only in-frame clonotypes and omits some of them. The table includes 150,000 to 200,000 clones, more than 60% detected once. Sequences were obtained from PBMCs. This TCR came from a young man in good health and CMV-seronegative.

CDR3 DNA: TGTGCCAGCCAACAGGGGAATCGGGGCTACACCTTC. Its translation: CASQQGNRGYTF. The chain joins TRBV6-5 to TRBJ1-2, with 7 bases fitting TRBD1. This CDR3 has 12 amino acids. The V gene's germline CDR1 is MNHEY and CDR2 SVGAGI. Trimming took 8 bases from V and 8 from J; bases not matched to a gene: 8.